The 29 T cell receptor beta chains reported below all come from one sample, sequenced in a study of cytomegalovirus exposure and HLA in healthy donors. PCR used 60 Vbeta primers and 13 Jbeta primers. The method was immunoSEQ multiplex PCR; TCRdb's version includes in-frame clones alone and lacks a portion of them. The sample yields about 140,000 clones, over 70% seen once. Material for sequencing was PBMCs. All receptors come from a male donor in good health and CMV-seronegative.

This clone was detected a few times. The chain's CDR3 is CASSASTGYGYTF. CDR3 DNA sequence: TGTGCCAGCAGCGCGTCGACAGGGTACGGCTACACCTTC. The chain carries TRBV11-2 and TRBJ1-2; 7 nucleotides align to TRBD1. Germline V CDR1 and CDR2: SGHAT, FQNNGV. Trimming cost V 5 bases and J 8 bases; bases outside gene matches: 8. The CDR3 length is 13 residues. Full variable domain (rest looked up from reference TRBV11-2 and TRBJ1-2): EAGVAQSPRYKIIEKRQSVAFWCNPISGHATLYWYQQILGQGPKLLIQFQNNGVVDDSQLPKDRFSAERLKGVDSTLKIQPAKLEDSAVYLCASSASTGYGYTFGSGTRLTVV.

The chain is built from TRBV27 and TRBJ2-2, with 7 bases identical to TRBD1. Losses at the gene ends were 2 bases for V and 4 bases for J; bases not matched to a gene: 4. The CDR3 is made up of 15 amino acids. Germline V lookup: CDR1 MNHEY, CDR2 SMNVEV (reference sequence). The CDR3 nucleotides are TGTGCCAGCAGTTTACTGTCAGGGGGCACCGGGGAGCTGTTTTTT. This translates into CASSLLSGGTGELFF.

The CDR3 DNA follows: TGTGCCAGTAGTATTCCAGGGGGCCGAAGCTACGAGCAGTACTTC. It translates to CASSIPGGRSYEQYF. J is TRBJ2-7 and V is TRBV19, with TRBD1 matching 8 bases. Germline V CDR1 and CDR2: LNHDA, SQIVND (reference sequence). CDR3 length: 15 residues. The V and J ends lost 3 bases and 3 bases, in that order; junction bases with no gene match: 7.

The CDR3 region has the DNA TGTGCCAGCTCTTCAAGCGGGTGGGGATACGAGCAGTACTTC. Protein product: CASSSSGWGYEQYF. The chain uses TRBV9 and TRBJ2-7, with D possibly being TRBD2 (6 bases). V was shortened by 7 bases and J by 4 bases, with 18 bases between the two germline ends. Germline lookup yields CDR1 SGDLS and CDR2 YYNGEE. CDR3 size: 14 residues.

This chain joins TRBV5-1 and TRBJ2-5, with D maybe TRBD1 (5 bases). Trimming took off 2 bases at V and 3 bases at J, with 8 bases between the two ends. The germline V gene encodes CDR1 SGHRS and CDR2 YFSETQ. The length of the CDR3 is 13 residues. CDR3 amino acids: CASSFAGKETQYF. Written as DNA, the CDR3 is TGCGCCAGCAGCTTTGCAGGGAAAGAGACCCAGTACTTC. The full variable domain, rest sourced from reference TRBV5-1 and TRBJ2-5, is KAGVTQTPRYLIKTRGQQVTLSCSPISGHRSVSWYQQTPGQGLQFLFEYFSETQRNKGNFPGRFSGRQFSNSRSEMNVSTLELGDSALYLCASSFAGKETQYFGPGTRLLVL.

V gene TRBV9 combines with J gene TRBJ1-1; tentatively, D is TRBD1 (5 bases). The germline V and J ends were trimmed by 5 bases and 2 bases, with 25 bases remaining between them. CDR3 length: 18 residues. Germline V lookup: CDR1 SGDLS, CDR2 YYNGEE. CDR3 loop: CASSHSRQPRPINTEAFF. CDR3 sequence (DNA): TGTGCCAGCAGTCATTCCCGACAGCCCAGGCCCATCAACACTGAAGCTTTCTTT. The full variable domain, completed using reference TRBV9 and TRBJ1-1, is DSGVTQTPKHLITATGQRVTLRCSPRSGDLSVYWYQQSLDQGLQFLIQYYNGEERAKGNILERFSAQQFPDLHSELNLSSLELGDSALYFCASSHSRQPRPINTEAFFGQGTRLTVV.

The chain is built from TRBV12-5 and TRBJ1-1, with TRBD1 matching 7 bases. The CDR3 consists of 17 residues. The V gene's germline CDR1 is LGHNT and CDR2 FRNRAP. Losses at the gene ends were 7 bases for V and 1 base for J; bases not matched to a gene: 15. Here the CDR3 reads CASVGRQGDRANTEAFF. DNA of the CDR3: TGTGCTAGTGTTGGTCGACAGGGAGATCGGGCGAACACTGAAGCTTTCTTT.

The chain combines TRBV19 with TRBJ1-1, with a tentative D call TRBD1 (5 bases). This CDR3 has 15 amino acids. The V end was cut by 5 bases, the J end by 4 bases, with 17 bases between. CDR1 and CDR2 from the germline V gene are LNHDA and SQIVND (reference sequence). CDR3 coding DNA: TGTGCCAGTAGTGGCAAGGACACTCAGAGCACTGAAGCTTTCTTT. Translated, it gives CASSGKDTQSTEAFF.

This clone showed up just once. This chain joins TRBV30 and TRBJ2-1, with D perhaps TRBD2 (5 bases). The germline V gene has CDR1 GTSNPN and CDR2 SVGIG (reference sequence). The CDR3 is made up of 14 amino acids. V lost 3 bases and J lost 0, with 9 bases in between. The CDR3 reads CAWRAGSSYNEQFF. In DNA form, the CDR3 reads TGTGCCTGGAGGGCTGGGAGCTCCTACAATGAGCAGTTCTTC.

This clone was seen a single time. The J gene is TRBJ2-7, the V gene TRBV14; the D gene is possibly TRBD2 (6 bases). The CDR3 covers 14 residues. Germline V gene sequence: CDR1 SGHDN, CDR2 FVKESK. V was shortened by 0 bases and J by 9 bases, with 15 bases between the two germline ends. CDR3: CASSQDGGGRGQYF. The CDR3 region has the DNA TGTGCCAGCAGCCAAGATGGTGGAGGGCGCGGGCAGTACTTC.

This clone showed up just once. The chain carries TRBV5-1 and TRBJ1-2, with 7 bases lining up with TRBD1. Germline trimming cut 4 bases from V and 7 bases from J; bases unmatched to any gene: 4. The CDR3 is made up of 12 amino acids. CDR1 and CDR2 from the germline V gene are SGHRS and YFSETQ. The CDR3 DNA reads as TGCGCCAGCAGCGAAACAGGGGCTGGCTACACCTTC. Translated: CASSETGAGYTF.

CDR3 nucleotide sequence: TGCGCCAGCAGCCCCAGGGGGCTTAGGAATCAGCCCCAGCATTTT. Translation gives CASSPRGLRNQPQHF. The chain couples TRBV5-1 to TRBJ1-5, with TRBD1 identical over 8 bases. The CDR3 length is 15 residues. Per the germline V gene, CDR1 is SGHRS and CDR2 is YFSETQ. Losses at the gene ends were 4 bases for V and 4 bases for J; bases not matched to a gene: 7.

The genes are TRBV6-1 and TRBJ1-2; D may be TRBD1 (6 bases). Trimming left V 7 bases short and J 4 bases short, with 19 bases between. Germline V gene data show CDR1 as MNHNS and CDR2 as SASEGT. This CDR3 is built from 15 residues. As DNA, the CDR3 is TGTGCCAGCACCACCTTGACAGGATTGTTCTATGGCTACACCTTC. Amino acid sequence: CASTTLTGLFYGYTF.

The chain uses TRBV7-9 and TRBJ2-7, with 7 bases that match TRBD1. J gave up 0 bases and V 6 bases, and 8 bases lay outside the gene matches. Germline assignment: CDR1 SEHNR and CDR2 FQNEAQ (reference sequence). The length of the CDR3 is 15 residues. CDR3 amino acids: CASSPRDRISYEQYF. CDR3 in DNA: TGTGCCAGCAGTCCCCGGGACAGAATCTCCTACGAGCAGTACTTC.

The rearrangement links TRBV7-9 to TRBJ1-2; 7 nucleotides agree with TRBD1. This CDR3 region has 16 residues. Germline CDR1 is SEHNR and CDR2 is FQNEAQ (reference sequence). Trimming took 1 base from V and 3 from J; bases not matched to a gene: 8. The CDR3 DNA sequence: TGTGCCAGCAGCTTAGGGGACAGAGTGACTCACTATGGCTACACCTTC. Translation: CASSLGDRVTHYGYTF.

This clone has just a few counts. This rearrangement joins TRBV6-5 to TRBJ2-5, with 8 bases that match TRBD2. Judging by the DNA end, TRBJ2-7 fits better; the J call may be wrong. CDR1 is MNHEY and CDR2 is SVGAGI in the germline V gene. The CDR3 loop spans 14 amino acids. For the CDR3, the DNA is TGTGCCAGCAGCCCGGGGGGGGGATACTACGAGCAGTACTTC. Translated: CASSPGGGYYEQYF.

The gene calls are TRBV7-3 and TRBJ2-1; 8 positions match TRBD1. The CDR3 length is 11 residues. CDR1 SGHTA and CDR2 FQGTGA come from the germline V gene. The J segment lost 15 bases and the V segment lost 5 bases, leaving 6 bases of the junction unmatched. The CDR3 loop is CASSPDRGWFF. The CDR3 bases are TGTGCCAGCAGCCCAGACAGGGGTTGGTTCTTC. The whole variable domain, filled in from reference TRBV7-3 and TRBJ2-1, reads GAGVSQTPSNKVTEKGKYVELRCDPISGHTALYWYRQSLGQGPEFLIYFQGTGAADDSGLPNDRFFAVRPEGSVSTLKIQRTERGDSAVYLCASSPDRGWFFGPGTRLTVL.

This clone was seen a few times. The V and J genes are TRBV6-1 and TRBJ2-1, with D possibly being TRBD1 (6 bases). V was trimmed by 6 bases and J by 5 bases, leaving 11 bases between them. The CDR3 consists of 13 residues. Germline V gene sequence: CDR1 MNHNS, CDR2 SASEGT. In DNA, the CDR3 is TGTGCCAGCAGGGTACAGGGAGACAATGAGCAGTTCTTC. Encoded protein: CASRVQGDNEQFF.

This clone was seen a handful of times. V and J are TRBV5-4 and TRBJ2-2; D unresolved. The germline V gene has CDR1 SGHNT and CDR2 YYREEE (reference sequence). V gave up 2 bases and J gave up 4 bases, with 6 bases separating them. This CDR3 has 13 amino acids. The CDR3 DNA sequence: TGTGCCAGCAGCTTTGACACCACCGGGGAGCTGTTTTTT. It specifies CASSFDTTGELFF.

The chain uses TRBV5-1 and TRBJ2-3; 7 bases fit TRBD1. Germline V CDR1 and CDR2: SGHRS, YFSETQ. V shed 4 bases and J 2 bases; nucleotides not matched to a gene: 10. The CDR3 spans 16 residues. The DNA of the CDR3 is TGCGCCAGCAGCGGATGGCAGGGGGTCGACACAGATACGCAGTATTTT. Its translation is CASSGWQGVDTDTQYF.

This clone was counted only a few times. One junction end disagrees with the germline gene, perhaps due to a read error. CDR3 DNA: TGTGCCAGCAGCTCACAGGGGGCGCGGGACTATGGCTACCCCTTC. This translates into CASSSQGARDYGYPF. The chain links TRBV7-3 to TRBJ1-2; TRBD1 matches 9 bases. Looked up from germline, CDR1 is SGHTA and CDR2 is FQGTGA. The CDR3 spans 15 residues. The variable domain in full, with the rest retrieved from reference TRBV7-3 and TRBJ1-2, is GAGVSQTPSNKVTEKGKYVELRCDPISGHTALYWYRQSLGQGPEFLIYFQGTGAADDSGLPNDRFFAVRPEGSVSTLKIQRTERGDSAVYLCASSSQGARDYGYPFGSGTRLTVV.

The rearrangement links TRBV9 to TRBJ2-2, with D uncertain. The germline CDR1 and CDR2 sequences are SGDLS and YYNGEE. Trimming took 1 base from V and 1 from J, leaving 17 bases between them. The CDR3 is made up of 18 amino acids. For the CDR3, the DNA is TGTGCCAGCAGCGTAACCCCCCCTTCGCGGAAGAACACCGGGGAGCTGTTTTTT. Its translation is CASSVTPPSRKNTGELFF.

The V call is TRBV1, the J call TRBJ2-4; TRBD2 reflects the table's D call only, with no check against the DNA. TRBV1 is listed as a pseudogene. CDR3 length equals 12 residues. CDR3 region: CTSSQGLVIQYF. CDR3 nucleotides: TGCACCAGCAGCCAGGGACTGGTCATTCAGTACTTC.

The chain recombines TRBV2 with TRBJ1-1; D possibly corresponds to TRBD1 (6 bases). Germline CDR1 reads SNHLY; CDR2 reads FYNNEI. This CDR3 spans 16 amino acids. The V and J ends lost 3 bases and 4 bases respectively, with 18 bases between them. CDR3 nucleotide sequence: TGTGCCAGCAGTGAGGGGGGGGGCAGGGGTCCCACTGAAGCTTTCTTT. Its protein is CASSEGGGRGPTEAFF.

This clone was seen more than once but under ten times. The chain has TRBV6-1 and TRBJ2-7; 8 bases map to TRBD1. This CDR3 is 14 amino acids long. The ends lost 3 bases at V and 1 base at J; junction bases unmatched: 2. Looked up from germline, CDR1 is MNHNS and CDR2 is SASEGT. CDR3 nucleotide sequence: TGTGCCAGCAGTGACAGGGGGCCTTCCTACGAGCAGTACTTC. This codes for CASSDRGPSYEQYF.

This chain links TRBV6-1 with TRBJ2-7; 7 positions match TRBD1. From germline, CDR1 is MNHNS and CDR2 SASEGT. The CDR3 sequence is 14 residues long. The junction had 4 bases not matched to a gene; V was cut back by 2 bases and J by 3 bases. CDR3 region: CASSEWDRGYEQYF. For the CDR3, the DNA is TGTGCCAGCAGTGAATGGGACAGAGGCTACGAGCAGTACTTC.

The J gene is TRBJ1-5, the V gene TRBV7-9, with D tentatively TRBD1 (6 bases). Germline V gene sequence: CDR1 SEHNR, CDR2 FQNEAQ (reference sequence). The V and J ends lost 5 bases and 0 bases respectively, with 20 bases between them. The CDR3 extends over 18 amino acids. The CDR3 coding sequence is TGTGCCAGCAGCCACCCAAAGGGGGAAATCTATAGCAATCAGCCCCAGCATTTT. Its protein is CASSHPKGEIYSNQPQHF.

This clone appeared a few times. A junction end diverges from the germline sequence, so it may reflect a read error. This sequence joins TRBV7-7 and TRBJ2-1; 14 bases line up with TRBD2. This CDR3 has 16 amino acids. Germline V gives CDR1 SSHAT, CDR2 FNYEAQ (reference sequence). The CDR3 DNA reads TGTGCTAGCAGCGCGACTAGCGGGAGGGCCATCAATGAGCAGTTCTTC. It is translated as CASSATSGRAINEQFF. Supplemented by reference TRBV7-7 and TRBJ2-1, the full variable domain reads GAGVSQSPRYKVTKRGQDVTLRCDPISSHATLYWYQQALGQGPEFLTYFNYEAQPDKSGLPSDRFSAERPEGSISTLTIQRTEQRDSAMYRCASSATSGRAINEQFFGPGTRLTVL.

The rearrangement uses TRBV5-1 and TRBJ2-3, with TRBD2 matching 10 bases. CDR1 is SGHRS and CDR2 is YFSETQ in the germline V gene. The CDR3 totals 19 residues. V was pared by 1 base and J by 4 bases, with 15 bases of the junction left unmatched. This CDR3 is CASSLPPVSSGRTADTQYF. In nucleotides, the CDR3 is TGCGCCAGCAGCTTGCCCCCTGTCAGTAGCGGGAGGACCGCAGATACGCAGTATTTT.